Presented here are 27 T cell receptor beta chains from one specimen sequenced in a study of blood T cell repertoires in COVID-19. TCRdb keeps only in-frame clones here, not all; method: immunoSEQ multiplex PCR. The sample lists some 220,000 clones; about 82% were seen once. The sequenced sample consisted of peripheral blood. The receptor set was obtained from a woman in her 70s with COVID-19, enrolled during active disease.

The chain uses TRBV9 and TRBJ2-1; a weak D match, TRBD2 (5 bases). There are 14 residues in the CDR3. Germline V gene sequence: CDR1 SGDLS, CDR2 YYNGEE. V was shortened by 0 bases and J by 7 bases, with 11 bases between the two germline ends. CDR3 loop: CASSVGPGRNEQFF. In DNA form, the CDR3 reads TGTGCCAGCAGCGTAGGCCCGGGGAGAAATGAGCAGTTCTTC.

This rearrangement joins TRBV11-3 to TRBJ1-4; 7 bases are a match to TRBD1. The germline V gene has CDR1 SGHNT and CDR2 YENEEA. J gave up 5 bases and V 1 base, and 4 bases lay outside the gene matches. The length of the CDR3 is 15 residues. The CDR3 region is CASSLVTGRNEKLFF. CDR3 bases: TGTGCCAGCAGCTTAGTGACAGGGAGGAATGAAAAACTGTTTTTT.

The genes are TRBV11-2 and TRBJ1-5, with D perhaps matching TRBD1 (6 bases). V lost 5 bases and J lost 2, with 10 bases in between. The CDR3 has 14 amino acids. The germline gives CDR1 SGHAT, CDR2 FQNNGV. CDR3 residues: CASSPTGRNQPQHF. The CDR3 DNA is TGTGCCAGCAGCCCAACAGGGCGCAATCAGCCCCAGCATTTT.

The chain uses TRBV18 and TRBJ2-5; 7 bases agree with TRBD2. With 1 base clipped from V and 3 bases from J, the junction kept 5 bases outside the gene matches. CDR1 is KGHSH and CDR2 is LQKENI in the germline V gene. The CDR3 length is 15 residues. CDR3 in amino acids: CASSPLAGPEETQYF. Written as DNA, the CDR3 is TGTGCCAGCTCACCACTAGCGGGCCCTGAAGAGACCCAGTACTTC. The entire variable domain, with the rest obtained from reference TRBV18 and TRBJ2-5, is as follows: NAGVMQNPRHLVRRRGQEARLRCSPMKGHSHVYWYRQLPEEGLKFMVYLQKENIIDESGMPKERFSAEFPKEGPSILRIQQVVRGDSAAYFCASSPLAGPEETQYFGPGTRLLVL.

The chain uses TRBV11-2 and TRBJ2-5, with TRBD1 identical over 8 bases. J was trimmed by 4 bases and V by 3 bases; bases with no gene match: 7. Germline assignment: CDR1 SGHAT and CDR2 FQNNGV. CDR3 size: 15 residues. The CDR3 here is CASSFQGALGETQYF. In nucleotides, the CDR3 is TGTGCCAGCAGCTTCCAGGGGGCTCTTGGAGAGACCCAGTACTTC.

The chain couples TRBV7-2 to TRBJ2-7, with TRBD2 matching over 10 bases. This CDR3 is 15 amino acids long. Germline assignment: CDR1 SGHTA and CDR2 FQGNSA. V lost 3 bases to trimming and J lost 7 bases; unmatched junction nucleotides: 9. The CDR3 nucleotides are TGTGCCAGCAGCTTGCAAGCTAGCGGGAGAGGGGAGCAGTACTTC. It specifies CASSLQASGRGEQYF.

The chain uses TRBV7-9 and TRBJ2-5; a weak D match, TRBD1 (6 bases). Between the trimmed V and J ends, which lost 4 bases and 1 base, there was a span of 13 bases. Germline V gene sequence: CDR1 SEHNR, CDR2 FQNEAQ (reference sequence). The CDR3 is 15 amino acids. The CDR3 loop reads CASSWSGTSQETQYF. In DNA, the CDR3 is TGTGCCAGCAGCTGGTCCGGGACAAGCCAAGAGACCCAGTACTTC.

This sequence joins TRBV27 and TRBJ2-7; TRBD1 agrees at 8 bases. Germline CDR1 is MNHEY and CDR2 is SMNVEV (reference sequence). The CDR3 has 13 residues. With V trimmed by 6 bases and J by 2 bases, 3 bases remained unmatched. The CDR3 nucleotides read TGTGCCAGCAGAGACAGGGGTGCCTACGAGCAGTACTTC. Its protein is CASRDRGAYEQYF.

The genes are TRBV7-3 and TRBJ2-1; TRBD2 matches 12 bases. Looked up from germline, CDR1 is SGHTA and CDR2 is FQGTGA. This CDR3 has 14 amino acids. V was clipped by 4 bases and J by 7 bases; unmatched bases: 2. CDR3 protein: CASSSSGRGNEQFF. For the CDR3, the DNA is TGTGCCAGCAGCTCTAGCGGGAGGGGGAATGAGCAGTTCTTC.

This clone was detected only a few times. The V and J genes are TRBV2 and TRBJ1-5; perhaps TRBD1 as D (6 bases). There are 12 residues in the CDR3. Trimming left V 7 bases short and J 5 bases short, with 9 bases between. Germline CDR1 reads SNHLY; CDR2 reads FYNNEI. The CDR3 reads CASMHRDQPQHF. The CDR3 DNA follows: TGTGCCAGCATGCACAGGGATCAGCCCCAGCATTTT.

The V call is TRBV2, the J call TRBJ1-6; no firm D call. CDR3 size: 15 residues. V lost 9 bases, J lost 7 bases, and 19 bases lay in between. Germline CDR1 is SNHLY and CDR2 is FYNNEI. CDR3 sequence: CASGEGHLPNSPLHF. In DNA form, the CDR3 reads TGTGCCAGTGGGGAGGGTCACCTACCCAATTCACCCCTCCACTTT.

The chain employs TRBV7-3 and TRBJ1-1, with D hard to call. The CDR3 runs 13 residues. Germline V gives CDR1 SGHTA, CDR2 FQGTGA. The V end was cut by 2 bases, the J end by 2 bases, with 6 bases between. The DNA for the CDR3 is TGTGCCAGCAGCTTACGGGAAAACACTGAAGCTTTCTTT. Encoded protein: CASSLRENTEAFF.

The chain combines TRBV7-9 with TRBJ1-1; D is uncertain. The CDR3 runs to 15 residues. Germline CDR1 SEHNR, CDR2 FQNEAQ (reference sequence). Trimming cost V 1 base and J 2 bases, with 11 bases left between them. The CDR3 sequence is CASSLELGYNTEAFF. The DNA of the CDR3 is TGTGCCAGCAGCTTAGAACTAGGATATAACACTGAAGCTTTCTTT.

The chain recombines TRBV5-1 with TRBJ2-5; 8 bases map to TRBD2. The V and J ends lost 4 bases and 5 bases, in that order; junction bases with no gene match: 16. The CDR3 is 17 amino acids. Germline V lookup: CDR1 SGHRS, CDR2 YFSETQ. The CDR3 DNA reads as TGCGCCAGCAGCCCTTGGCCTAGCGGGCGCCAGGGGGAGACCCAGTACTTC. Translated: CASSPWPSGRQGETQYF.

CDR3 DNA: TGTGCCAGCAGTTACTCGAGTGCCACGAATCAGCCCCAGCATTTT. Translated: CASSYSSATNQPQHF. This rearrangement joins TRBV6-5 to TRBJ1-5; D remains unclear. The V gene's germline CDR1 is MNHEY and CDR2 SVGAGI. The V and J ends lost 0 bases and 4 bases respectively, with 10 bases between them. CDR3 length equals 15 residues.

Of note for this clone: The same CDR3 arises from other DNA sequences in this sample as well. The chain couples TRBV7-2 to TRBJ2-7; 10 nucleotides match TRBD2. V shed 1 base and J 2 bases; nucleotides not matched to a gene: 2. This CDR3 has 15 residues. The germline CDR1 and CDR2 sequences are SGHTA and FQGNSA. This CDR3 reads CASSLGTSGPYEQYF. The CDR3 DNA sequence: TGTGCCAGCAGCTTAGGGACTAGCGGCCCCTACGAGCAGTACTTC.

The CDR3 DNA sequence: TGTGCCAGCAGCGAGACAGGGGGGGTTAACTATGGCTACACCTTC. It is translated as CASSETGGVNYGYTF. The chain couples TRBV5-6 to TRBJ1-2; TRBD1 aligns across 9 bases. Losses at the gene ends were 4 bases for V and 1 base for J; bases not matched to a gene: 5. The CDR3 is made up of 15 amino acids. Germline assignment: CDR1 SGHDT and CDR2 YYEEEE.

The chain is built from TRBV27 and TRBJ1-2; TRBD1 aligns across 7 bases. This CDR3 comprises 16 residues. V shed 6 bases and J 4 bases; nucleotides not matched to a gene: 14. Germline CDR1 and CDR2: MNHEY and SMNVEV (reference sequence). CDR3 in DNA: TGTGCCAGCAGACATGCGTGGGGACAGACTTTCTATGGCTACACCTTC. The encoded protein is CASRHAWGQTFYGYTF.

As for this clone: The sample contains more than one DNA sequence encoding this CDR3. The CDR3 protein is CASSNRGNSPLHF. The CDR3, as DNA: TGTGCCAGCAGCAACAGGGGTAATTCACCCCTCCACTTT. J is TRBJ1-6 and V is TRBV6-5; the match to TRBD1 covers 7 bases. Germline CDR1 is MNHEY and CDR2 is SVGAGI. This CDR3 is built from 13 residues. J gave up 6 bases and V 6 bases, and 2 bases lay outside the gene matches.

The chain joins TRBV11-2 to TRBJ2-6; TRBD1 might be the D (6 bases). The V end was cut by 2 bases, the J end by 2 bases, with 16 bases between. This CDR3 has 18 residues. From germline, CDR1 is SGHAT and CDR2 FQNNGV. The CDR3 DNA reads as TGTGCCAGCAGCTTAAGGATCTGGGGGCAGACTGGGGCCAACGTCCTGACTTTC. Translated, it gives CASSLRIWGQTGANVLTF.

The chain uses TRBV6-5 and TRBJ1-5, with 8 bases matching TRBD1. Germline V gene sequence: CDR1 MNHEY, CDR2 SVGAGI. This CDR3 is 13 amino acids long. J lost 1 base, V lost 8 bases, and 1 base had no gene match. The CDR3 region is CASRQGSNQPQHF. The CDR3 DNA is TGTGCCAGCCGACAGGGGAGCAATCAGCCCCAGCATTTT.

The gene calls are TRBV5-4 and TRBJ1-1, with D possibly being TRBD1 (5 bases). Per the germline V gene, CDR1 is SGHNT and CDR2 is YYREEE (reference sequence). This CDR3 region has 13 residues. V lost 5 bases, J lost 4 bases, and 12 bases lay in between. CDR3 sequence reads: CASRLRTSTEAFF. CDR3 coding DNA: TGTGCCAGCAGGTTGAGGACATCCACTGAAGCTTTCTTT.

The chain recombines TRBV5-4 with TRBJ1-6; TRBD1 agrees at 8 bases. The ends lost 3 bases at V and 8 bases at J; junction bases unmatched: 4. This CDR3 comprises 14 residues. The germline CDR1 and CDR2 sequences are SGHNT and YYREEE (reference sequence). The CDR3 spells CASSSGQGYSPLHF. In DNA, the CDR3 is TGTGCCAGCAGCTCCGGACAGGGATATTCACCCCTCCACTTT. The whole variable domain, remainder taken from reference TRBV5-4 and TRBJ1-6, is ETGVTQSPTHLIKTRGQQVTLRCSSQSGHNTVSWYQQALGQGPQFIFQYYREEENGRGNFPPRFSGLQFPNYSSELNVNALELDDSALYLCASSSGQGYSPLHFGNGTRLTVT.

As for this clone: Relative to the germline gene, one junction end is altered; a read error may explain this. The V and J genes are TRBV5-1 and TRBJ1-2; TRBD1 is a possible D gene (6 bases). The CDR3 length is 12 residues. Germline CDR1 SGHRS, CDR2 YFSETQ. The CDR3: CASSINRDTKSF. CDR3 sequence (DNA): TGCGCCAGCAGCATAAACCGGGACACAAAAAGCTTC.

The chain couples TRBV12-3 or TRBV12-4 to TRBJ2-7; D perhaps matches TRBD2 (6 bases). This CDR3 has 13 amino acids. V was cut by 8 bases and J by 5 bases, with 16 bases left in between. This CDR3 is CASSIFPGDEQYF. The CDR3 DNA is TGTGCCAGCTCCATTTTTCCGGGGGACGAGCAGTACTTC.

The chain uses TRBV24-1 and TRBJ2-1, with 11 bases matching TRBD1. V dropped 4 bases and J dropped 6; count of bases not matched to a gene: 7. Germline CDR1 KGHDR, CDR2 SFDVKD. CDR3 size: 16 residues. CDR3 bases: TGTGCCACCAGTGAACCCGGACAGGGGGCCCTCAATGAGCAGTTCTTC. Translating gives CATSEPGQGALNEQFF.

The rearrangement uses TRBV29-1 and TRBJ2-7; TRBD1 aligns across 7 bases. V trimming: 6 bases; J trimming: 3 bases; junction bases outside the gene matches: 8. The CDR3 spans 13 residues. Germline CDR1 is SQVTM and CDR2 is ANQGSEA. CDR3 residues: CSVQGTDDYEQYF. The CDR3 DNA reads as TGCAGCGTACAGGGGACGGATGACTACGAGCAGTACTTC.